This T cell receptor (beta chain) is drawn from a study of cytomegalovirus exposure and HLA in healthy donors. The repertoire was sequenced with immunoSEQ multiplex PCR; TCRdb's copy has only in-frame clones and lacks some. The sample holds about 150,000 clones; approximately 82% are singletons and the top ten take roughly 29%. The CDR3 consists of 12 residues. Looked up from germline, CDR1 is LNHDA and CDR2 is SQIVND (reference sequence). The sequencing sample was made of PBMCs. The sequence came from a man in his thirties or forties in good health and CMV-seropositive. V is TRBV19 and J is TRBJ1-1; D ambiguous. CDR3 protein: CASGDLNTEAFF. In DNA form, the CDR3 reads TGTGCAAGCGGGGATTTGAACACTGAAGCTTTCTTT. The full variable domain, completed using reference TRBV19 and TRBJ1-1, is DGGITQSPKYLFRKEGQNVTLSCEQNLNHDAMYWYRQDPGQGLRLIYYSQIVNDFQKGDIAEGYSVSREKKESFPLTVTSAQKNPTAFYLCASGDLNTEAFFGQGTRLTVV.